The T cell receptor beta chain described here comes from a study of shared clonotypes between healthy human individuals. The assay was immunoSEQ multiplex PCR, and TCRdb's table has in-frame clones only and misses some. The data contain over 2 million clones, roughly 95% of them singletons. The CDR3 runs to 16 residues. Looked up from germline, CDR1 is MNHEY and CDR2 is SMNVEV (reference sequence). Losses at the gene ends were 6 bases for V and 1 base for J; bases not matched to a gene: 9. The sequencing input was naive CD4+ T cells sorted from blood. Described subset: CD45RA+ positively selected. The chain employs TRBV27 and TRBJ1-1; 9 bases fit TRBD1. The origin of this receptor is a man aged 18 to 29 in good health. CDR3: CASRTMGQGKNTEAFF. Here the CDR3 DNA reads TGTGCCAGCAGGACAATGGGACAGGGCAAGAACACTGAAGCTTTCTTT.